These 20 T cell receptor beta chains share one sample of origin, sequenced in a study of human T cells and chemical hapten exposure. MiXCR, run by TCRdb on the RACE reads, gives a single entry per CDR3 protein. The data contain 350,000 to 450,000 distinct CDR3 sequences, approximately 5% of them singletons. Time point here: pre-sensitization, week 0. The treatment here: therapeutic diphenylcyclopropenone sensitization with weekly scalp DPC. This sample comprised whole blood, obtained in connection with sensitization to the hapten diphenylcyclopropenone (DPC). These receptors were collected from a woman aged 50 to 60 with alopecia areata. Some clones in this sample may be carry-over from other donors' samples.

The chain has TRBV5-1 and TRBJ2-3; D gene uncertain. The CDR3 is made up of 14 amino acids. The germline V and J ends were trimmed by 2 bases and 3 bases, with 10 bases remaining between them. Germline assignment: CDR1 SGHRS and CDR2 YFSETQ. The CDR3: CASSFLVVTDTQYF. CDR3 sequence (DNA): TGCGCCAGCAGCTTCCTAGTTGTGACAGATACGCAGTATTTT.

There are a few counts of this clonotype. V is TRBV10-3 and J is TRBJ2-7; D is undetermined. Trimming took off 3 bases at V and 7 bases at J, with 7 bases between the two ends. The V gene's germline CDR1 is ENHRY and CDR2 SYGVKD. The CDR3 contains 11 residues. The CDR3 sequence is CAISDDGEQYF. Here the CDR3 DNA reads TGTGCCATCAGTGATGATGGGGAGCAGTACTTC.

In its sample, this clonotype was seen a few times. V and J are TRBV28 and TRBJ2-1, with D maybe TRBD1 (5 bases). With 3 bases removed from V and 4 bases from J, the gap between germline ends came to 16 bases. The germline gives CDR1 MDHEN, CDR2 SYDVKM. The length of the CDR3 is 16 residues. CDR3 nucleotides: TGTGCCAGCAGTTTCAGGGCCCGCGGACCTTACAATGAGCAGTTCTTC. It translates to CASSFRARGPYNEQFF.

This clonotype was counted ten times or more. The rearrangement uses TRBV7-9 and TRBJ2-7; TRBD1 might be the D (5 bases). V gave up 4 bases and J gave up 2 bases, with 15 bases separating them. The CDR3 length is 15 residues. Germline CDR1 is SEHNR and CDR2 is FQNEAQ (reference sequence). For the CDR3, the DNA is TGTGCCAGCAGCTCCCTCGGATTGGGGCCCTACGAGCAGTACTTC. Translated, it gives CASSSLGLGPYEQYF.

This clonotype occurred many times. CDR3 in DNA: TGTGCCAGCAGTTACGATTCTAGCGGGGGGAATGAGCAGTTCTTC. Translated: CASSYDSSGGNEQFF. The chain has TRBV6-2 or TRBV6-3 and TRBJ2-1, with 11 bases lining up with TRBD2. Germline V CDR1 and CDR2: MNHEY, SVGEGT. The CDR3 sequence is 15 residues long. V was clipped by 2 bases and J by 7 bases; unmatched bases: 4.

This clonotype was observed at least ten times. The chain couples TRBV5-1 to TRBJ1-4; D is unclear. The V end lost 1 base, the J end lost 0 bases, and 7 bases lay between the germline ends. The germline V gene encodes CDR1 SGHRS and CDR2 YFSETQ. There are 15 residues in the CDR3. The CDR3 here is CASSLRQATNEKLFF. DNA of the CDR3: TGCGCCAGCAGCTTGAGGCAGGCAACTAATGAAAAACTGTTTTTT.

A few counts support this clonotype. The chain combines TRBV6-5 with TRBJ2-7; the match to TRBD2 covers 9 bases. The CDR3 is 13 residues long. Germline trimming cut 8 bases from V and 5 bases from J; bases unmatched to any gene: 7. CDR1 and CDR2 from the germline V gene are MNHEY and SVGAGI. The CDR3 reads CASGLASSNEQYF. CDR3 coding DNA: TGTGCCAGCGGACTAGCGAGTTCCAACGAGCAGTACTTC.

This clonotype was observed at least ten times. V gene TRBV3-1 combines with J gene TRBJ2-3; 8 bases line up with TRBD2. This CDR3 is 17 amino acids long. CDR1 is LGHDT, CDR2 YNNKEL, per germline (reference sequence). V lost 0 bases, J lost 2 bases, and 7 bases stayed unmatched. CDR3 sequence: CASSQDASGGLTDTQYF. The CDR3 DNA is TGTGCCAGCAGCCAAGATGCCAGCGGGGGTCTCACAGATACGCAGTATTTT.

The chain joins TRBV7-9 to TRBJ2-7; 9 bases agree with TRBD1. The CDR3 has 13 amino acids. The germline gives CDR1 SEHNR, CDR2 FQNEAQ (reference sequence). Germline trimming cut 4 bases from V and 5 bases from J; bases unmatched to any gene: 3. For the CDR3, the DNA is TGTGCCAGCAGCTGGGGACAGGGAAACGAGCAGTACTTC. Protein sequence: CASSWGQGNEQYF.

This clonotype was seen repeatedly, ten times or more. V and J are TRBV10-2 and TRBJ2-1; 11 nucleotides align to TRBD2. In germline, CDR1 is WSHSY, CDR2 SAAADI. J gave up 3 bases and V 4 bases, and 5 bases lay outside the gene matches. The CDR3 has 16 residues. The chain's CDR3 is CASSGLAGGFYNEQFF. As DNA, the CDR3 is TGCGCCAGCAGTGGGTTAGCGGGAGGGTTCTACAATGAGCAGTTCTTC.

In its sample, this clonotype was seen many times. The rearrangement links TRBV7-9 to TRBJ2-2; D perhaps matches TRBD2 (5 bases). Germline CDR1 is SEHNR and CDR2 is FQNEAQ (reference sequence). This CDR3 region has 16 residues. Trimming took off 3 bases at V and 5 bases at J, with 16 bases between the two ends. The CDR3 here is CASSFLGIEGTGELFF. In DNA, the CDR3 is TGTGCCAGCAGCTTCCTGGGGATCGAGGGTACCGGGGAGCTGTTTTTT.

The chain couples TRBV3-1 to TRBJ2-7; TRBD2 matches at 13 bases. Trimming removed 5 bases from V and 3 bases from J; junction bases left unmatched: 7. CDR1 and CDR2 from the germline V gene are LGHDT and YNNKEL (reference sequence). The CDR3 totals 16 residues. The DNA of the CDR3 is TGTGCCAGCAGCGGACGACGGACTAGCGGGAGCTACGAGCAGTACTTC. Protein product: CASSGRRTSGSYEQYF.

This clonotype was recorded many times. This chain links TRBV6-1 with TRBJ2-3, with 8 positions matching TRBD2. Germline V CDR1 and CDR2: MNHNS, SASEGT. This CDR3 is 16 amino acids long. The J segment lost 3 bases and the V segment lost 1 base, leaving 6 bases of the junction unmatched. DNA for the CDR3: TGTGCCAGCAGTGAAGTCGGGGGGGCTCGGACAGATACGCAGTATTTT. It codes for CASSEVGGARTDTQYF.

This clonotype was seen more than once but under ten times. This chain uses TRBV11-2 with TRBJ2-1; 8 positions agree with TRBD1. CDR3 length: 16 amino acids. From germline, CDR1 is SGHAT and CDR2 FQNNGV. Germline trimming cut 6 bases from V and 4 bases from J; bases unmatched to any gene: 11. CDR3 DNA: TGTGCCAGCAGTTCTCCGGGACAGGACCGATACAATGAGCAGTTCTTC. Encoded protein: CASSSPGQDRYNEQFF. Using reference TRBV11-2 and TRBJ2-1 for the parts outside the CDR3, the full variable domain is EAGVAQSPRYKIIEKRQSVAFWCNPISGHATLYWYQQILGQGPKLLIQFQNNGVVDDSQLPKDRFSAERLKGVDSTLKIQPAKLEDSAVYLCASSSPGQDRYNEQFFGPGTRLTVL.

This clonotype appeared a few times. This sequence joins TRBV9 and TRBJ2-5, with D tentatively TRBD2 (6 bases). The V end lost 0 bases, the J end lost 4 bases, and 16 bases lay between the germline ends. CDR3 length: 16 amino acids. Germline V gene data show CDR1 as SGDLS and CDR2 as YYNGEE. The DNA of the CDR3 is TGTGCCAGCAGCGTAGATGGAGGGAGTGGAGGAGAGACCCAGTACTTC. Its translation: CASSVDGGSGGETQYF.

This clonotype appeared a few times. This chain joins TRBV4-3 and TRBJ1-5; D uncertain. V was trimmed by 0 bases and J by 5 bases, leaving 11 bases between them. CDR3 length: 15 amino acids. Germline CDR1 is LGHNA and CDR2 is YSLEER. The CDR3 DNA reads TGCGCCAGCAGCCAAGAGGTCGGACTCCATCAGCCCCAGCATTTT. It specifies CASSQEVGLHQPQHF.

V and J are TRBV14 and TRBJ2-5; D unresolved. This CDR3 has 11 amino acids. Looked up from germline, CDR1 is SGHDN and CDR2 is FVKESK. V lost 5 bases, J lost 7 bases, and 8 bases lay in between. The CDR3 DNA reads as TGTGCCAGCAGCGCTTGTGGGACCCAGTACTTC. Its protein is CASSACGTQYF.

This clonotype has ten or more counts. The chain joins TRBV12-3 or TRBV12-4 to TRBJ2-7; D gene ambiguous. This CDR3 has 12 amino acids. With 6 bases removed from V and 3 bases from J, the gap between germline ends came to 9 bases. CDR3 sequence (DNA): TGTGCCAGCAGCCAGCACGGCTACGAGCAGTACTTC. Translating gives CASSQHGYEQYF.

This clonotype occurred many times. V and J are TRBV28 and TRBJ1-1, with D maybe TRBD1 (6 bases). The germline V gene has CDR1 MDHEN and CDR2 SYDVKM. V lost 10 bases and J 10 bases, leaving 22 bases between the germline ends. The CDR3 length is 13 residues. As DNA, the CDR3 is TGTGCCACTCAGCCGGGGGCGGGTGGAGGAGCTTTCTTT. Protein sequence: CATQPGAGGGAFF.

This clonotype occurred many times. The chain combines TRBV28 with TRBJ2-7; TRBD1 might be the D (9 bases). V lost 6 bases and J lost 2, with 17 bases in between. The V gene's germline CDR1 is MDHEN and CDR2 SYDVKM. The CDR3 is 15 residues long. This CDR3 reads CASSGRDRAAYEQYF. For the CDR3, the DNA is TGTGCCAGCAGCGGGAGGGACAGGGCTGCCTACGAGCAGTACTTC.